This T cell receptor beta chain was retrieved from a study of immune evolution from preneoplasia to lung adenocarcinoma. Method: immunoSEQ multiplex PCR; TCRdb's copy keeps in-frame clones and lacks some. The table includes around 10,000 clones, around 90% detected once. The CDR3 loop spans 16 amino acids. Between the trimmed V and J ends, which lost 2 bases and 1 base, there was a span of 17 bases. Per the germline V gene, CDR1 is GTSNPN and CDR2 is SVGIG (reference sequence). This sequence joins TRBV30 and TRBJ1-1; D is unresolved. Sequencing was performed on FFPE invasive lung adenocarcinoma tissue. The sequence was obtained from a person between 70 and 80 years old with invasive lung adenocarcinoma. The CDR3 bases are TGTGCCTGGAGTACCACTCTCGTCAAGGCGAACACTGAAGCTTTCTTT. The encoded protein is CAWSTTLVKANTEAFF.